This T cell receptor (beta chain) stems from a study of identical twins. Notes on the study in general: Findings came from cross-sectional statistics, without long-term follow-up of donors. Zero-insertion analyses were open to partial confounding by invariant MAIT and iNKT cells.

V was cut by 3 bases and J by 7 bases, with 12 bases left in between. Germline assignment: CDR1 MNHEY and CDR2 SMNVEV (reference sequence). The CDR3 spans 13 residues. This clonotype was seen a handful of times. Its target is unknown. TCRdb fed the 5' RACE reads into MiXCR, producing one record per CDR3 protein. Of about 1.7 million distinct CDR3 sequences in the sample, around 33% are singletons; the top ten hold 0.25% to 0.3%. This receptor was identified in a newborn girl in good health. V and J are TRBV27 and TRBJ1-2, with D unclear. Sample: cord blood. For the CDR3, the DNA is TGTGCCAGCAGTTTTAGTCGGCAGTGTGGCTACACCTTC. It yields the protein CASSFSRQCGYTF.